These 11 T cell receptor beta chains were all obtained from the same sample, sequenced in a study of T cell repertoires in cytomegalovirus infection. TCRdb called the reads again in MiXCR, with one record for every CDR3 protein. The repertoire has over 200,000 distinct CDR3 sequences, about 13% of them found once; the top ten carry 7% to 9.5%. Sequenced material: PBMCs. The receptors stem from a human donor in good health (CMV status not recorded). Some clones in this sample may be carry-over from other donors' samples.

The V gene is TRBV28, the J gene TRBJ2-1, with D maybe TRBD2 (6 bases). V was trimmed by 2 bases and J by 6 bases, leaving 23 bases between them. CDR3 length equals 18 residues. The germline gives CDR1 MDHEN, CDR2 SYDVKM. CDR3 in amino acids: CASSLIVEGGNPSNEQFF. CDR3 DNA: TGTGCCAGCAGTTTAATAGTAGAGGGCGGGAATCCTTCCAATGAGCAGTTCTTC.

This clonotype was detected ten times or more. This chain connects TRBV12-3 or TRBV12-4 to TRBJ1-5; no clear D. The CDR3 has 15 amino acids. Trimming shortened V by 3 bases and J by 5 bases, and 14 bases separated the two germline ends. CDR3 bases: TGTGCCAGCAGTTTCATTGCCGGTTGGGATCAGCCCCAGCATTTT. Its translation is CASSFIAGWDQPQHF.

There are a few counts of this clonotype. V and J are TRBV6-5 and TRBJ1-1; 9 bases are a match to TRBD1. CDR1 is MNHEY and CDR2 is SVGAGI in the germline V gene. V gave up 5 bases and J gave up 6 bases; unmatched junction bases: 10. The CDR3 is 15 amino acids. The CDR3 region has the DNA TGTGCCAGCAGTCGCCGGGACAGGGAGGTGGCTGAAGCTTTCTTT. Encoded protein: CASSRRDREVAEAFF.

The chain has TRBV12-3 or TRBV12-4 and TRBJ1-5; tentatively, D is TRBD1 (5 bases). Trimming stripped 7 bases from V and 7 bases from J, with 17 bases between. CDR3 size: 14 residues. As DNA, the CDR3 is TGTGCCAGCACTATTTTGGGGGGTAGGCAGCCCCAGCATTTT. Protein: CASTILGGRQPQHF.

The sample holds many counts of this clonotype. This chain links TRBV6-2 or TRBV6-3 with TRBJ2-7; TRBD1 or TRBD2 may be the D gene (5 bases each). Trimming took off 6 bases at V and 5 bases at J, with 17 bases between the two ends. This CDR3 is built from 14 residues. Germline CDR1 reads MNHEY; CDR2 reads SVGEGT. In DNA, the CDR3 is TGTGCCAGCAGGCCCTTCGTTCGGGGCCACGAGCAGTACTTC. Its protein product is CASRPFVRGHEQYF.

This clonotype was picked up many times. The CDR3 is CSASQGRNNYGYTF. Written as DNA, the CDR3 is TGCAGTGCTTCACAGGGGCGAAATAACTATGGCTACACCTTC. V gene TRBV20-1 combines with J gene TRBJ1-2; 7 bases match TRBD1. Per the germline V gene, CDR1 is DFQATT and CDR2 is SNEGSKA (reference sequence). This CDR3 has 14 amino acids. With 5 bases clipped from V and 1 base from J, the junction kept 7 bases outside the gene matches.

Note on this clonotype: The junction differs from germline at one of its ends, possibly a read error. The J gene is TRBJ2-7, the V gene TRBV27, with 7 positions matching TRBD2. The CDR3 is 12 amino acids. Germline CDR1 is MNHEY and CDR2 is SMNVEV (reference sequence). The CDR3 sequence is CASSYVSGKLSF. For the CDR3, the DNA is TGTGCCAGCAGTTACGTAAGCGGGAAATTGAGCTTC.

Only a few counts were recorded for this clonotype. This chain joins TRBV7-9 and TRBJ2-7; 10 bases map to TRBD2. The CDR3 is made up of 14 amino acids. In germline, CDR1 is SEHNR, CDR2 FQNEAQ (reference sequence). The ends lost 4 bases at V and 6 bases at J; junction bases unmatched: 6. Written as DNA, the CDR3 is TGTGCCAGCAGCTGGGCTAGCGGGAGCCCCGAGCAGTACTTC. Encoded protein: CASSWASGSPEQYF.

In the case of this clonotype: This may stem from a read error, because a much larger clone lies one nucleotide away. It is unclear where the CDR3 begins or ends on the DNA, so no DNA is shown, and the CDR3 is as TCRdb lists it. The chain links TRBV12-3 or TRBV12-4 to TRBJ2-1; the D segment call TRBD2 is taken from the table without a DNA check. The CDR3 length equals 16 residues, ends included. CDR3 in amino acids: CASSTSTCGRTNEQFF.

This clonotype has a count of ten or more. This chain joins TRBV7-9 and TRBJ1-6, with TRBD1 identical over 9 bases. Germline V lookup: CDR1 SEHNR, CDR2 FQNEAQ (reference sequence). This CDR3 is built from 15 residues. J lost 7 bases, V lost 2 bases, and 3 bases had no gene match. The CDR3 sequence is CASSLTGGMNSPLHF. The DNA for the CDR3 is TGTGCCAGCAGCTTAACAGGGGGCATGAATTCACCCCTCCACTTT.

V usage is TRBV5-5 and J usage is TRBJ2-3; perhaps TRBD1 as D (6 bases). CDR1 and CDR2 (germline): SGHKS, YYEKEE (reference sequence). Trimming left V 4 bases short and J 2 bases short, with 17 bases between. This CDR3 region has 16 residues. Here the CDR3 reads CASSGGDKGFTDTQYF. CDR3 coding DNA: TGTGCCAGCAGCGGTGGGGACAAGGGATTCACAGATACGCAGTATTTT.